The present T cell receptor (beta chain) was sequenced within a study of blood T cell repertoires in COVID-19. For the study at large: Acute and convalescent COVID-19 specimens originated in the United States, Italy and Spain. Nucleic acid was either cDNA or gDNA, and it came from T cells, B-cell-depleted T cells, or PBMCs.

The CDR3 has 15 residues. In Seattle, patients joined the study during active infection and were tracked longitudinally. Original processing notes: Estimated nucleated cell counts came from reference gene primer amplification. Sequencing was performed with immunoSEQ multiplex PCR; in TCRdb, only in-frame clones are kept and a portion is missing. The V and J calls and clone size are taken from that table; D and trimming were inferred from the DNA. The data contain about 260,000 clones, approximately 91% of them singletons. The TCR was taken from a person under 35 with COVID-19, enrolled during active disease. Sequenced sample: peripheral blood. V usage is TRBV21-1 and J usage is TRBJ2-1; the D call in the table, TRBD2, was not verified against the DNA. TRBV21-1 is a listed pseudogene. CDR3 amino acids: CASRSTSGENNEQFF. As DNA, the CDR3 is TGTGCCAGCAGATCGACTAGCGGAGAAAACAATGAGCAGTTCTTC.